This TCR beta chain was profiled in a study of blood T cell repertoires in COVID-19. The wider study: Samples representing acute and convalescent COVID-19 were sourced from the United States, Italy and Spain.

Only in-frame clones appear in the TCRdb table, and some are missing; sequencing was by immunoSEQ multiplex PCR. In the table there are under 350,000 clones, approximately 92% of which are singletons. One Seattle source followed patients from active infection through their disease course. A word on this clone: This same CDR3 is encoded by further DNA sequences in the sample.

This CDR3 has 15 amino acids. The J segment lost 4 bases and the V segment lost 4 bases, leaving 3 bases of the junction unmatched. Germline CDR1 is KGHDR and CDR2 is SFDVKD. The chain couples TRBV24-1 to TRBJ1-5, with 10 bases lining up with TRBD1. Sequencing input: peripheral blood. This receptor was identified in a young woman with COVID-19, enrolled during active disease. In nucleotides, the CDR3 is TGTGCCACCAGTGACCGGACAGGGGGGAATCAGCCCCAGCATTTT. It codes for CATSDRTGGNQPQHF.